The sequence of this TCR beta chain was determined in a study of Ad26.COV2.S vaccination and SARS-CoV-2 variants. Study-wide results and caveats: Those who received the vaccine showed greater spike-specific TCR breadth than those given placebo. Vaccinees reportedly had broad spike-specific CD8+ and CD4+ T cell responses.

A remark on this clone: Its antigen is not identified.

Libraries were prepared by immunoSEQ multiplex PCR; TCRdb keeps only in-frame clonotypes and omits some of them. Here the sample spans around 86,000 clones, 82% being singletons. CDR1 and CDR2 from the germline V gene are LGHNA and YNFKEQ. This CDR3 spans 15 amino acids. V was shortened by 4 bases and J by 4 bases, with 16 bases between the two germline ends. The V gene is TRBV4-2, the J gene TRBJ1-1, with a weak D call TRBD1 (5 bases). The clonotype was recovered from a human donor who had recovered from COVID-19. The specimen comprised peripheral blood, sampled after recovery from COVID-19. CDR3 in DNA: TGTGCCAGCAGCCTAGGCCAGGGTACTATCACTGAAGCTTTCTTT. This codes for CASSLGQGTITEAFF.